This TCR beta chain was retrieved from a study of blood T cell repertoires in COVID-19 (dated by TCRdb to the early 2020s). For context, the study as a whole: Collaborator samples came from the United States, Italy and Spain and covered acute and convalescent phases of COVID-19. The prospective study material was composed of cDNA or gDNA derived from T cells, B-cell-depleted T cells, or PBMCs. The dataset comprised deeply sampled blood TCRbeta repertoires from subjects exposed to, actively infected with, or recovered from COVID-19. The repertoires were released in a freely available public database meant as a resource for research on the immune response to SARS-CoV-2. The samples were drawn from two sources: the first 160 participants of the ongoing ImmuneRACE study, and 950 to 1,500 subjects contributed by 6 global collaborators. Sample metadata almost always included a de-identified subject ID, COVID-19 status, age in years and sex. Where available, HLA class I and class II types were obtained from metadata supplied by the sample provider rather than from assay-based typing. Summary of the overall study and its limitations: How much clinical and demographic metadata was included differed by source and by participant, and the metadata was provided uncurated.

CDR1 and CDR2 are read off the germline V gene as MGHRA and YSYEKL. The junction shows trimming of 0 bases on V and 4 bases on J, plus 15 bases between the germline ends. The CDR3 numbers 16 residues from cysteine through phenylalanine. Only the CDR3 DNA is retained, 48 bases long and in frame from the first base. Points on this clone: Its binding antigen is unknown. One base away there is no much larger clone; base qualities are not given.

The immunoSEQ Assay, a bias-controlled multiplex PCR, was used to amplify TCRbeta CDR3 regions from genomic DNA. As for the authors' bioinformatics: Nucleated cell counts per sample were estimated from amplification of reference gene primers within the assay. To quantify the absolute abundance of each unique TCRbeta CDR3 rearrangement, sequence reads were collapsed and filtered. For each sample, productive Simpson clonality was calculated as the square root of Simpson's diversity index across productive rearrangements. TCRdb carries this immuneACCESS record with in-frame sequences only. Its versions omit some clonotypes, under half of them owing to an unresolved V gene in the studies checked, with the rest unexplained. V, J and clone size derive from that table, while D and trimming were established from the DNA sequence. The sample contains 120,000 to 150,000 clones, around 87% of them found a single time. The top ten hold 13% of the sample.

One collaborating source in Seattle enrolled patients while the patients were actively infected and followed the patients over time throughout the course of disease. Collaborating institutions collected whole blood in K2EDTA tubes following their own protocols. For TCRbeta analysis, collaborator samples were shipped as frozen whole blood, as isolated PBMCs, or as DNA extracted from either sample type. The sequence joins TRBV4-1 to TRBJ1-2; the D gene assignment is ambiguous. This TCR derives from a man younger than 35 with COVID-19, enrolled during active disease. Sequencing was done on a sample of peripheral blood. CDR3 loop: CASSQEELALGYGYTF. The DNA sequence reads TGCGCCAGCAGCCAAGAGGAACTGGCGCTAGGCTATGGCTACACCTTC.